What follows describes a single T cell receptor (beta chain). Its antigen is as yet unknown. The data were obtained in a study of cytomegalovirus exposure and HLA in healthy donors. Sequencing was performed with immunoSEQ multiplex PCR; in TCRdb, only in-frame clones are kept and a portion is missing. Of tens of thousands of clones in the sample, roughly 95% were seen once. Study-wide results and caveats: It was confirmed in vitro that three of the CMV-associated chains were specific for CMV antigens. A later analysis found first-cohort TCR clusters tended to co-occur in the 120 validation repertoires. The study recorded fewer than 200 TCR beta chains that were cytomegalovirus-associated. It was reported that the classifier diagnosed cytomegalovirus status with high specificity and sensitivity in both the original and validation cohorts.

The junction had 10 bases not matched to a gene; V was cut back by 3 bases and J by 0 bases. This CDR3 is built from 19 residues. Germline assignment: CDR1 SGHNT and CDR2 YENEEA. This receptor was identified in a woman between 18 and 29 years old in good health and CMV-seropositive. The chain uses TRBV11-3 and TRBJ2-1, with 11 bases aligning to TRBD2. Sequenced: PBMCs. CDR3 coding DNA: TGTGCCAGCAGCTTGACTAGCGGGACCTCCAGGTCCTCCTACAATGAGCAGTTCTTC. Its translation: CASSLTSGTSRSSYNEQFF.